The clone carrying this T cell receptor beta chain was seen more than once but under ten times. This sample was taken from a study of blood T cell repertoires in COVID-19. The wider study: From the United States, Italy and Spain came samples of acute and convalescent COVID-19. PBMCs, B-cell-depleted T cells, or T cells provided the cDNA or gDNA that made up the material.

The table came from immunoSEQ multiplex PCR; TCRdb's copy has only in-frame clones and leaves some out. The sample has a few hundred thousand clones; 86% are singletons. The CDR3 sequence is 14 residues long. J gave up 3 bases and V 0 bases, and 1 base lay outside the gene matches. Germline assignment: CDR1 SGDLS and CDR2 YYNGEE. The sample was peripheral blood. The chain employs TRBV9 and TRBJ2-7; 9 positions agree with TRBD1. This receptor was identified in a woman between 50 and 59 years old with acute or convalescent COVID-19. The chain's CDR3 is CASSVGTGDYEQYF. Written as DNA, the CDR3 is TGTGCCAGCAGCGTAGGGACAGGGGACTACGAGCAGTACTTC.